The 8 T cell receptor beta chains reported below all come from one sample, sequenced in a study of persistence of HIV-infected CD4 T cells. The libraries were made with immunoSEQ version 4 in survey mode. Assay used: immunoSEQ multiplex PCR; TCRdb lists only in-frame clones, some missing. This sample has around 26,000 clones, with about 74% found just once. An overlapping HIV-1 Gag peptide pool stimulated these cells at roughly 1 ug/peptide/mL. CD4+ T cells upregulating both CD40 ligand and CD69 were sorted as responding cells. These receptors' targets are unknown. The input for sequencing was CD4+ T cells sorted from PBMCs after roughly 20-hour stimulation, taken from a patient who received antiretroviral therapy. These TCRs come from an adult man with HIV who was CMV-seropositive.

The chain recombines TRBV6-5 with TRBJ2-7; D not certain. The CDR3 covers 12 residues. The V gene's germline CDR1 is MNHEY and CDR2 SVGAGI. V lost 6 bases and J lost 2, with 8 bases in between. CDR3 in amino acids: CASRRSPYEQYF. In nucleotides, the CDR3 is TGTGCCAGCAGAAGGTCCCCCTACGAGCAGTACTTC.

The V and J genes are TRBV2 and TRBJ2-3; the D call may be TRBD1 or TRBD2 (5 bases each). CDR3 length: 15 residues. In germline, CDR1 is SNHLY, CDR2 FYNNEI. With 6 bases removed from V and 6 bases from J, the gap between germline ends came to 19 bases. CDR3 loop: CASRGTGARLDTQYF. The CDR3 DNA follows: TGTGCCAGCAGGGGAACCGGGGCGCGATTGGATACGCAGTATTTT.

This clone was seen a handful of times. DNA of the CDR3: TGTGCCAGCAGTTTCGGGAGGAATAATTCACCCCTCCACTTT. Translating it yields CASSFGRNNSPLHF. The rearrangement links TRBV28 to TRBJ1-6; D is uncertain. Deletions cut 3 bases from V and 5 bases from J, with 8 bases between. Germline assignment: CDR1 MDHEN and CDR2 SYDVKM. The CDR3 sequence is 14 residues long.

This clone came up a few times. This rearrangement joins TRBV5-8 to TRBJ1-5; no definite D call. CDR1 is SGHTS, CDR2 YDEGEE, per germline. The CDR3 extends over 14 amino acids. Trimming cost V 0 bases and J 9 bases, with 13 bases left between them. CDR3 DNA sequence: TGTGCCAGCAGCTTGGGGCAAGGCGAACGGCCCCAGCATTTT. It codes for CASSLGQGERPQHF.

CDR3 sequence reads: CASSEPVSYEQYF. CDR3 DNA sequence: TGTGCCAGCAGTGAACCAGTCTCCTACGAGCAGTACTTC. The J gene is TRBJ2-7, the V gene TRBV6-1; D call uncertain. V was shortened by 2 bases and J by 0 bases, with 5 bases between the two germline ends. Germline assignment: CDR1 MNHNS and CDR2 SASEGT. There are 13 residues in the CDR3.

The chain uses TRBV19 and TRBJ1-1; D unclear. Germline V CDR1 and CDR2: LNHDA, SQIVND (reference sequence). Deletions cut 2 bases from V and 1 base from J, with 17 bases between. This CDR3 comprises 17 residues. The DNA for the CDR3 is TGTGCCAGTAGTATAAACCCATACGAACAGCGGAACACTGAAGCTTTCTTT. This codes for CASSINPYEQRNTEAFF.

This chain uses TRBV5-5 with TRBJ2-7; possible D gene TRBD2, 5 bases. The V gene's germline CDR1 is SGHKS and CDR2 YYEKEE (reference sequence). The CDR3 runs to 17 residues. V dropped 4 bases and J dropped 1 base, with 21 bases sitting between them. The CDR3 nucleotides are TGTGCCAGCAGCGTGGTTCAGTTGGTACGGGGATCCTACGAGCAGTACTTC. This codes for CASSVVQLVRGSYEQYF.

The chain combines TRBV12-3 or TRBV12-4 with TRBJ1-6; D not certain. V lost 6 bases to trimming and J lost 7 bases, with 10 bases between them. The CDR3 has 13 residues. The CDR3 sequence is CASSQPGNSPLHF. The DNA of the CDR3 is TGTGCCAGCAGCCAACCAGGAAATTCACCCCTCCACTTT.